The entry below describes one T cell receptor beta chain. Its antigen is currently unknown. Germline V gives CDR1 SGHVS, CDR2 FQNEAQ. The CDR3 loop spans 14 amino acids. Trimming left V 5 bases short and J 2 bases short, with 12 bases between. This sample was taken from a study of post-analysis software for immune sequencing data. Study as a whole: Disease trajectories encompassed relapsing-remitting, secondary progressive and progressive-relapsing multiple sclerosis.

General study points: A handful of TRBV segments were significantly more frequent in patients than in controls. TRBV5-6, TRBV5-1 and TRBV20-1 were among these segments. Samples made in the same batch grouped tightly together by F measure.

Unique molecular identifiers were present in the TCR beta cDNA libraries. TCRdb itself ran the PCR reads through MiXCR, one entry per CDR3 protein. The data hold about 460,000 distinct CDR3 sequences, with 40% to 55% observed a single time. This TCR came from a girl between 10 and 17 years old with multiple sclerosis. The genes are TRBV7-8 and TRBJ2-5; possibly TRBD1 for D (5 bases). The sample taken for sequencing was blood. This CDR3 is CASSLTEVQETQYF. In DNA, the CDR3 is TGTGCCAGCAGCCTGACAGAAGTTCAAGAGACCCAGTACTTC.